One sample yielded the 30 T cell receptor beta chains listed below, sequenced in a study of T cells in Graves' hyperthyroidism and ophthalmopathy. RNA transcripts gave rise to amplified TCR beta CDR3 regions. First-round RT-PCR with HTBI primers amplified the TCR CDR3 region. TCRdb independently ran MiXCR on the multiplex PCR reads; one entry per CDR3 protein. The sample holds a few hundred thousand distinct CDR3 sequences, around a sixth seen once. The sequencing sample was made of blood. These receptors all come from a man between 18 and 35 years old with Graves' ophthalmopathy.

This clonotype was seen at least ten times. The chain uses TRBV27 and TRBJ1-2, with no clear D. This CDR3 spans 13 amino acids. From germline, CDR1 is MNHEY and CDR2 SMNVEV (reference sequence). Trimming left V 2 bases short and J 8 bases short, with 12 bases between. CDR3 in amino acids: CASSLADLGGYTF. Written as DNA, the CDR3 is TGTGCCAGCAGTTTAGCGGACCTGGGAGGCTACACCTTC.

The sample holds a few counts of this clonotype. J is TRBJ2-2 and V is TRBV7-2; a weak D match, TRBD1 (5 bases). CDR3 length: 14 amino acids. Trimming left V 3 bases short and J 7 bases short, with 12 bases between. Germline CDR1 reads SGHTA; CDR2 reads FQGNSA. The DNA of the CDR3 is TGTGCCAGCAGCTTTACCGGACAAAACGGGGAGCTGTTTTTT. Amino acid sequence: CASSFTGQNGELFF.

As regards this clonotype: A much larger clonotype is one base distant, so this may be a read error. The genes are TRBV7-9 and TRBJ1-1, with 7 positions matching TRBD1. V gave up 4 bases and J gave up 1 base; unmatched junction bases: 6. This CDR3 spans 15 amino acids. CDR1 is SEHNR, CDR2 FQNEAQ, per germline (reference sequence). The CDR3 reads CASSSGQRGNTEAFF. The CDR3 bases are TGTGCCAGCAGCTCGGGACAGAGGGGGAACACTGAAGCTTTCTTT.

This clonotype was seen a few times. The chain employs TRBV20-1 and TRBJ1-1, with D maybe TRBD1 (5 bases). V was shortened by 0 bases and J by 0 bases, with 5 bases between the two germline ends. Germline CDR1 is DFQATT and CDR2 is SNEGSKA (reference sequence). CDR3 size: 13 residues. The CDR3 is CSARDRVNTEAFF. The DNA for the CDR3 is TGCAGTGCTAGAGACAGGGTGAACACTGAAGCTTTCTTT.

In its sample, this clonotype was seen many times. This sequence joins TRBV12-3 or TRBV12-4 and TRBJ2-1; a possible D gene is TRBD2 (7 bases). The V end was cut by 7 bases, the J end by 7 bases, with 23 bases between. This CDR3 is built from 16 residues. The CDR3 nucleotides are TGTGCCAGCACCGCTGGAGGGGGGGCCTTGAGGAATGAGCAGTTCTTC. Its translation is CASTAGGGALRNEQFF.

This clonotype was detected ten times or more. The rearrangement uses TRBV28 and TRBJ1-6; D may be TRBD1 (6 bases). Between the trimmed V and J ends, which lost 6 bases and 6 bases, there was a span of 24 bases. Per the germline V gene, CDR1 is MDHEN and CDR2 is SYDVKM. This CDR3 contains 18 residues. The CDR3 is CASSPKRIRDTLNSPLHF. In nucleotides, the CDR3 is TGTGCCAGCAGCCCGAAGAGGATCCGGGACACCCTTAATTCACCCCTCCACTTT.

This clonotype was seen at least ten times. This chain connects TRBV28 to TRBJ1-1; D unresolved. V lost 6 bases and J lost 7, with 12 bases in between. Germline V CDR1 and CDR2: MDHEN, SYDVKM. The CDR3 consists of 12 residues. The CDR3 nucleotides read TGTGCCAGCAGGCCGCTAACACGTGAAGCTTTCTTT. Its protein is CASRPLTREAFF.

This clonotype was seen more than once but under ten times. The V and J genes are TRBV19 and TRBJ1-2, with no clear D. Germline assignment: CDR1 LNHDA and CDR2 SQIVND (reference sequence). Trimming shortened V by 2 bases and J by 2 bases, and 12 bases separated the two germline ends. The CDR3 length is 15 residues. The chain's CDR3 is CASSIYLNTNYGYTF. In DNA, the CDR3 is TGTGCCAGTAGTATATATCTAAACACCAACTATGGCTACACCTTC.

The chain has TRBV20-1 and TRBJ1-3, with no clear D. V was shortened by 0 bases and J by 3 bases, with 12 bases between the two germline ends. CDR1 and CDR2 (germline): DFQATT, SNEGSKA (reference sequence). The CDR3 has 15 amino acids. The CDR3 protein is CSARDRIEGGNTIYF. CDR3 sequence (DNA): TGCAGTGCTAGAGACAGAATAGAAGGTGGAAACACCATATATTTT.

The V call is TRBV4-2, the J call TRBJ1-2, with TRBD1 matching over 7 bases. From germline, CDR1 is LGHNA and CDR2 YNFKEQ. Trimming cost V 1 base and J 6 bases; bases outside gene matches: 5. The CDR3 is 14 amino acids. This CDR3 is CASSQVSTGDGYTF. CDR3 in DNA: TGTGCCAGCAGCCAAGTATCCACAGGGGATGGCTACACCTTC.

This clonotype was picked up many times. V is TRBV13 and J is TRBJ2-3; tentative D call: TRBD2 (6 bases). Germline assignment: CDR1 PRHDT and CDR2 FYEKMQ (reference sequence). The length of the CDR3 is 18 residues. The V gene lost 0 bases and the J gene lost 0 bases, with 16 bases spanning the gap. CDR3 nucleotide sequence: TGTGCCAGCAGCTTAGGAGGGTGGCTAGCGAATAGCACAGATACGCAGTATTTT. Translation: CASSLGGWLANSTDTQYF.

The CDR3 spells CASSPRGGVPYEQYF. The CDR3 DNA follows: TGTGCCAGCAGCCCCCGGGGGGGGGTACCCTACGAGCAGTACTTC. V and J are TRBV7-3 and TRBJ2-7; TRBD2 aligns across 8 bases. The CDR3 has 15 residues. V shed 5 bases, J shed 2 bases, and the junction held 8 bases outside the gene matches. Germline V gene data show CDR1 as SGHTA and CDR2 as FQGTGA.

This clonotype was picked up many times. Here the CDR3 reads CASSLTTGVGSPLHF. CDR3 nucleotides: TGCGCCAGCAGCTTGACGACAGGGGTCGGTTCACCCCTCCACTTT. The chain employs TRBV5-1 and TRBJ1-6, with 8 bases fitting TRBD1. In germline, CDR1 is SGHRS, CDR2 YFSETQ. J lost 9 bases, V lost 1 base, and 6 bases had no gene match. CDR3 length: 15 amino acids.

Many counts were recorded for this clonotype. V gene TRBV2 combines with J gene TRBJ1-2; 9 positions agree with TRBD1. Germline trimming cut 2 bases from V and 3 bases from J; bases unmatched to any gene: 10. Germline lookup yields CDR1 SNHLY and CDR2 FYNNEI. The CDR3 contains 17 residues. Here the CDR3 reads CASSEPGTGIGDYGYTF. The CDR3 bases are TGTGCCAGCAGTGAACCCGGGACAGGGATCGGGGACTATGGCTACACCTTC.

The chain employs TRBV6-1 and TRBJ1-4, with D perhaps TRBD1 (6 bases). CDR3 length equals 13 residues. V lost 7 bases and J lost 4, with 10 bases in between. Germline V CDR1 and CDR2: MNHNS, SASEGT. This chain's CDR3 is CASNRVFNEKLFF. The CDR3 nucleotides read TGTGCCAGCAACAGGGTGTTTAATGAAAAACTGTTTTTT.

This clonotype was recorded many times. This chain connects TRBV12-3 or TRBV12-4 to TRBJ1-6; D may be TRBD1 (5 bases). V was pared by 5 bases and J by 8 bases, with 16 bases between. CDR3 size: 15 residues. The CDR3 DNA reads as TGTGCCAGCAGTGGGGGAGGACCGGTGGATTCACCCCTCCACTTT. Translating gives CASSGGGPVDSPLHF.

The rearrangement uses TRBV27 and TRBJ1-4; D not certain. V gave up 5 bases and J gave up 2 bases, with 6 bases separating them. Germline V CDR1 and CDR2: MNHEY, SMNVEV (reference sequence). This CDR3 is 13 amino acids long. The CDR3 sequence: CASSPLTNEKLFF. The CDR3 coding sequence is TGTGCCAGCAGTCCGTTGACTAATGAAAAACTGTTTTTT.

The chain employs TRBV20-1 and TRBJ1-2, with TRBD1 as a possible D gene (5 bases). Trimming stripped 1 base from V and 8 bases from J, with 17 bases between. Germline CDR1 is DFQATT and CDR2 is SNEGSKA (reference sequence). This CDR3 contains 14 residues. CDR3 amino acids: CSARGGGESDGYTF. The CDR3, as DNA: TGCAGTGCTAGAGGGGGGGGGGAATCGGACGGCTACACCTTC.

Only one count was recorded for this clonotype. V and J are TRBV28 and TRBJ1-5, with unresolved D. This CDR3 is built from 15 residues. The V gene lost 3 bases and the J gene lost 2 bases, with 11 bases spanning the gap. From germline, CDR1 is MDHEN and CDR2 SYDVKM. CDR3 nucleotide sequence: TGTGCCAGCAGTTTTGAGGGCAAGGGCAATCAGCCCCAGCATTTT. Translated: CASSFEGKGNQPQHF.

This clonotype came up many times. The genes are TRBV10-3 and TRBJ2-7; the match to TRBD1 covers 11 bases. The V gene's germline CDR1 is ENHRY and CDR2 SYGVKD. The CDR3 extends over 13 amino acids. V was pared by 10 bases and J by 5 bases, with 7 bases of the junction left unmatched. CDR3 sequence (DNA): TGTGCCACCTCTGGGACAGGGGGAAACGAGCAGTACTTC. Translated, it gives CATSGTGGNEQYF.

This sequence joins TRBV5-4 and TRBJ2-5; TRBD1 is a possible D gene (5 bases). V gave up 0 bases and J gave up 3 bases, with 9 bases separating them. The CDR3 is 14 amino acids. Germline CDR1 is SGHNT and CDR2 is YYREEE (reference sequence). This chain's CDR3 is CASSLGQHEETQYF. In DNA, the CDR3 is TGTGCCAGCAGCTTGGGACAGCACGAAGAGACCCAGTACTTC.

The genes are TRBV15 and TRBJ1-3; D not resolved. This CDR3 has 13 amino acids. The ends were cut back, 3 bases at V and 3 bases at J, with 6 bases in the middle. The germline CDR1 and CDR2 sequences are LNHNV and YYDKDF (reference sequence). In nucleotides, the CDR3 is TGTGCCACCAGCAGTCCCCTTGGAAACACCATATATTTT. The encoded protein is CATSSPLGNTIYF.

This chain uses TRBV7-9 with TRBJ2-7, with D possibly being TRBD1 (6 bases). The germline gives CDR1 SEHNR, CDR2 FQNEAQ (reference sequence). Trimming pared 6 bases from V and 2 bases from J, leaving 23 bases between. The CDR3 covers 17 residues. The CDR3 spells CASSSRQPDRKTYEQYF. The CDR3 DNA reads TGTGCCAGCAGTTCCCGCCAACCTGACAGGAAGACCTACGAGCAGTACTTC.

The chain links TRBV7-3 to TRBJ1-3; D is uncertain. V was clipped by 4 bases and J by 9 bases, with 13 bases between them. From germline, CDR1 is SGHTA and CDR2 FQGTGA. This CDR3 comprises 13 residues. Here the CDR3 DNA reads TGTGCCAGCAGCTCTACCCCTTTTGGCACCATATATTTT. It encodes CASSSTPFGTIYF.

In its sample, this clonotype was seen many times. The chain has TRBV20-1 and TRBJ1-1; TRBD1 matches 12 bases. The trim removed 3 bases at V and 6 bases at J, leaving 8 bases unmatched. This CDR3 comprises 15 residues. CDR1 is DFQATT, CDR2 SNEGSKA, per germline (reference sequence). CDR3 sequence reads: CSARGQGAKGPEAFF. DNA for the CDR3: TGCAGTGCTAGGGGACAGGGGGCCAAGGGCCCTGAAGCTTTCTTT.

The chain's CDR3 is CASIPVGGGYNEQFF. The CDR3 bases are TGTGCCAGCATCCCAGTGGGGGGGGGTTACAATGAGCAGTTCTTC. The chain carries TRBV7-9 and TRBJ2-1; 7 nucleotides align to TRBD2. CDR1 and CDR2 (germline): SEHNR, FQNEAQ (reference sequence). Trimming cost V 7 bases and J 4 bases; bases outside gene matches: 10. The CDR3 has 15 amino acids.

With respect to this clonotype: A much larger clonotype is one base distant, so this may be a read error. J is TRBJ1-2 and V is TRBV5-1; TRBD1 matches at 8 bases. In germline, CDR1 is SGHRS, CDR2 YFSETQ. This CDR3 comprises 14 residues. V gave up 3 bases and J gave up 12 bases; unmatched junction bases: 13. The CDR3 protein is CASSSTGDTGGHTF. CDR3 in DNA: TGCGCCAGCAGCTCGACAGGGGACACGGGAGGCCACACCTTC.

CDR3 sequence reads: CASSLNIGDYYGYTF. In nucleotides, the CDR3 is TGCGCCAGCAGCTTGAATATCGGGGACTACTATGGCTACACCTTC. V usage is TRBV5-1 and J usage is TRBJ1-2; maybe TRBD1 (5 bases). The V and J ends lost 1 base and 3 bases respectively, with 13 bases between them. The germline V gene encodes CDR1 SGHRS and CDR2 YFSETQ. The CDR3 consists of 15 residues.

This clonotype was observed many times. V is TRBV29-1 and J is TRBJ1-2; 9 bases fit TRBD1. In germline, CDR1 is SQVTM, CDR2 ANQGSEA. The CDR3 runs to 15 residues. V lost 3 bases to trimming and J lost 3 bases; unmatched junction nucleotides: 8. The DNA for the CDR3 is TGCAGCGTTGAGGGACAGGGCGCCGTTTACTATGGCTACACCTTC. This translates into CSVEGQGAVYYGYTF.

With respect to this clonotype: The junction departs from the called germline gene at one end, perhaps through a read error. The chain uses TRBV6-1 and TRBJ1-3; TRBD1 is a possible D gene (6 bases). CDR3 length equals 14 residues. CDR1 is MNHNS, CDR2 SASEGT, per germline. In DNA, the CDR3 is TGTGCCATCAGTCAGGGGATCTCTGGAAACACCATATATTTT. As protein: CAISQGISGNTIYF.